This section outlines one T cell receptor (beta chain) sequence together with its context. The antigen remains undetermined. The data belong to a study of T-cell memory formation after mild COVID-19. Study background: In these data, TCR clusters were largely donor specific. General observations from the study: Some clones that responded were present in memory (sampled pre-infection), which suggests cross-reactive memory joined.

Looked up from germline, CDR1 is LGHDT and CDR2 is YNNKEL (reference sequence). This CDR3 is 15 amino acids long. Trimming pared 4 bases from V and 2 bases from J, leaving 14 bases between. Employing constant-segment primers, 5'RACE generated TCR alpha and TCR beta cDNA libraries bearing sample barcodes and UMIs. TCRdb ran MiXCR on the 5' RACE reads and lists one entry per CDR3 protein. The sample has tens of thousands of distinct CDR3 sequences, roughly an eighth seen once. The sample comprised PBMCs or a T cell subset sorted from them (not recorded which). The chain joins TRBV3-1 to TRBJ2-5, with D perhaps TRBD1 (6 bases). This TCR was sampled from a man aged 18-30 years who had mild COVID-19 (a few samples of this study predate the infection). Cell type and time point are not known. The CDR3 protein is CASSLPGQGQETQYF. In DNA form, the CDR3 reads TGTGCCAGCAGCCTCCCGGGGCAGGGGCAAGAGACCCAGTACTTC.